This is a list of T cell receptor beta chains from one sample in a study of T-cell reconstitution after alpha-beta-depleted transplantation in children. TCRdb used MiXCR to reprocess the PCR reads, holding one entry per CDR3 protein. The data hold hundreds of thousands of distinct CDR3 sequences, with about 23% observed a single time. Sample: PBMCs, mostly from graft donor cells, taken 360 days after TCRalphabeta/CD19-depleted stem cell transplant. The receptors here all came from a boy under two years old who had a stem cell transplant for acute myeloid leukemia, so the T cells may come from the graft donor. Each CDR3 is given with its conserved first and last residue. The order of the fields is J gene, D gene, clone size, V gene, CDR3 protein, CDR3 DNA. A D gene is named only where the DNA matches it firmly. Part of the rows lack a size; the others show once, few, many or a class for expanded clones.

TRBJ2-5,.,.,TRBV28,CASRNRVRETQYF,TGTGCCAGCAGGAACAGGGTTAGGGAGACCCAGTACTTC
TRBJ1-2,.,.,TRBV20-1,CSARETGYNYGYTF,TGCAGTGCTAGAGAGACGGGTTATAACTATGGCTACACCTTC
TRBJ1-5,.,few,TRBV10-3,CAISVGGSGNQPQHF,TGTGCCATCAGTGTGGGAGGGTCGGGCAATCAGCCCCAGCATTTT
TRBJ2-7,TRBD2,few,TRBV5-4,CASSSSQTSEPYEQYF,TGTGCCAGCAGCTCAAGTCAAACTAGCGAGCCCTACGAGCAGTACTTC
TRBJ2-7,.,.,TRBV7-2,CASSFRPGRRSYEQYF,TGTGCCAGCAGCTTTCGGCCAGGGCGTCGGAGCTACGAGCAGTACTTC
TRBJ2-4,.,.,TRBV7-2,CASSLGDTGYIQYF,TGTGCCAGCAGCTTAGGGGATACCGGATACATTCAGTACTTC
TRBJ1-6,.,many,TRBV12-3/TRBV12-4,CASRRQDNSPLHF,TGTGCCAGCAGACGACAGGATAATTCACCCCTCCACTTT
TRBJ2-5,TRBD2,few,TRBV20-1,CSAPPTSGGYQETQYF,TGCAGTGCTCCCCCCACTAGCGGGGGGTACCAAGAGACCCAGTACTTC
TRBJ2-7,TRBD1,.,TRBV6-1,CASSRTGTGIIYEQYF,TGTGCCAGCAGTCGAACCGGGACAGGGATCATCTACGAGCAGTACTTC
TRBJ2-7,TRBD2,.,TRBV28,CASQTAGESYEQYF,TGTGCCAGCCAGACCGCGGGAGAGTCCTACGAGCAGTACTTC
TRBJ2-1,.,few,TRBV12-3/TRBV12-4,CASREGMRNNEQFF,TGTGCCAGCAGGGAGGGAATGAGGAACAATGAGCAGTTCTTC
TRBJ2-5,TRBD1,.,TRBV6-5,CASSYSDRSPPQETQYF,TGTGCCAGCAGTTACTCGGACAGGTCCCCACCCCAAGAGACCCAGTACTTC
TRBJ2-1,.,.,TRBV28,CASGPGDEQFF,TGTGCCAGCGGCCCCGGGGATGAGCAGTTCTTC
TRBJ2-1,.,many,TRBV4-3,CASSQEKVVAVNEQFF,TGCGCCAGCAGCCAAGAGAAGGTCGTCGCGGTGAATGAGCAGTTCTTC
TRBJ2-5,TRBD1,few,TRBV6-1,CASRRTGQRETQYF,TGTGCCAGCAGACGGACAGGGCAGAGGGAGACCCAGTACTTC
TRBJ1-3,.,.,TRBV7-9,CASSTTVGNTIYF,TGTGCCAGCAGCACAACTGTTGGAAACACCATATATTTT